The sequence of this TCR beta chain was determined in a study of cytomegalovirus exposure and HLA in healthy donors. Study observations and caveats: Sequences of the TCR beta chain were said to predict the HLA-A and HLA-B alleles of most subjects accurately.

About this clone: Its antigen is not known.

Researchers ran the PCR with 60 Vbeta and 13 Jbeta primers. Data came from immunoSEQ multiplex PCR; TCRdb stores just in-frame clones and leaves some out. The sample has approximately 120,000 clones, 70% to 80% seen once; the top ten hold approximately 2.5%. CDR1 and CDR2 (germline): SGHTA, FQGNSA. Trimming removed 3 bases at V and 1 base at J, with 8 bases between. There are 14 residues in the CDR3. J is TRBJ2-3 and V is TRBV7-2; D remains unclear. Sample: PBMCs. The clonotype comes from a female donor in good health and CMV-seronegative. Here the CDR3 DNA reads TGTGCCAGCAGCTTCATACAGCGCACAGATACGCAGTATTTT. Translating it yields CASSFIQRTDTQYF.